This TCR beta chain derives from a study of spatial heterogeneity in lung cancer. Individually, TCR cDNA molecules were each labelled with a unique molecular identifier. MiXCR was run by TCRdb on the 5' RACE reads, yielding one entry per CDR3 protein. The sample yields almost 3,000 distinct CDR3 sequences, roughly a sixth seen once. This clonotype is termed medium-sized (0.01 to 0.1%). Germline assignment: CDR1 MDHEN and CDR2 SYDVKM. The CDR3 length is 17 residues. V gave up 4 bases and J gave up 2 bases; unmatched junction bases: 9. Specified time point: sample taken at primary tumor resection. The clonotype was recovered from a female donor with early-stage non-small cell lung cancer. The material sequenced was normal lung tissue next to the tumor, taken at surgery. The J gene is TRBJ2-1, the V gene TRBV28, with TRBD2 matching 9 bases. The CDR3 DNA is TGTGCCAGCAGTTCCGCTTGGGCGGGAGGGACCTACAATGAGCAGTTCTTC. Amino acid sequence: CASSSAWAGGTYNEQFF.